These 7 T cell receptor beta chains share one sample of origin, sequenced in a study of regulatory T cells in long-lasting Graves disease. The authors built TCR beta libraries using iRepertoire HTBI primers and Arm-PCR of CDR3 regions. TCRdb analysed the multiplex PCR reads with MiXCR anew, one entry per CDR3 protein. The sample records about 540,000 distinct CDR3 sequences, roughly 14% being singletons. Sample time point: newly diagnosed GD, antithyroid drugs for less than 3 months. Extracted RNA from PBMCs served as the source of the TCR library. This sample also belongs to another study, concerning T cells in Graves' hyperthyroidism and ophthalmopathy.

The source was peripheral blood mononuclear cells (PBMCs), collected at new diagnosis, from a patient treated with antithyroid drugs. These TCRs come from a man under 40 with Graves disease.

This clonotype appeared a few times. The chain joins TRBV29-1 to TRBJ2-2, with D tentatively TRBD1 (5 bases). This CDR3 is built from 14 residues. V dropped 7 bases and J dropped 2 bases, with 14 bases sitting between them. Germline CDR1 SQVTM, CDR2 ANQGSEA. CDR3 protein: CSAGSGLNTGELFF. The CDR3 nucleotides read TGCAGCGCTGGGTCAGGGTTAAACACCGGGGAGCTGTTTTTT.

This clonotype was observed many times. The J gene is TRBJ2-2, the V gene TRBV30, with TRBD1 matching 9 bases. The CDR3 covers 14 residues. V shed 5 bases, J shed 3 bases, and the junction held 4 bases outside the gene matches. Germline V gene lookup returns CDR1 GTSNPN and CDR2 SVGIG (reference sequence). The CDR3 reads CAWGGQGHTGELFF. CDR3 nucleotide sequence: TGTGCCTGGGGTGGACAGGGGCACACCGGGGAGCTGTTTTTT.

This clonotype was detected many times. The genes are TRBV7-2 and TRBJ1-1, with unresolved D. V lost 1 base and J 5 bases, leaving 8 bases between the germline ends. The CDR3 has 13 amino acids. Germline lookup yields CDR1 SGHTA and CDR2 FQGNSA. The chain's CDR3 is CASSLDVWTEAFF. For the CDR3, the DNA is TGTGCCAGCAGCTTAGATGTGTGGACTGAAGCTTTCTTT.

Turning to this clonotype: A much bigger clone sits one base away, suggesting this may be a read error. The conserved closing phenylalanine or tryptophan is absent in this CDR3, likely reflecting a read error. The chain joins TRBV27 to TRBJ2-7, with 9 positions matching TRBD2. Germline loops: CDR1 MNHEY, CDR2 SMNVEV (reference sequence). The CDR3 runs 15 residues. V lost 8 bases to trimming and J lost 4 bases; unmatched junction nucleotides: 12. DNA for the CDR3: TGTGCCAGCCAAGGGGGCGGCGGGAGGGATTACGAGCAGTACCTC. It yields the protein CASQGGGGRDYEQYL.

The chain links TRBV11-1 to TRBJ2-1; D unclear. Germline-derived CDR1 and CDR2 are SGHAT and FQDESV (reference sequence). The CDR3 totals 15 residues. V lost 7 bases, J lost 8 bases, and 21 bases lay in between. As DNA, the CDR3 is TGTGCCAGCACCCAACAGAATGCGCGGTTCGATGAGCAGTTCTTC. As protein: CASTQQNARFDEQFF.

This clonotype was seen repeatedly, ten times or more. The CDR3 nucleotides read TGTGCCAGCAGCGTAGAGGGGACAACCGAGCAGTACTTC. Its translation is CASSVEGTTEQYF. The genes are TRBV9 and TRBJ2-7; maybe TRBD1 (6 bases). From germline, CDR1 is SGDLS and CDR2 YYNGEE. The CDR3 has 13 amino acids. V dropped 0 bases and J dropped 6 bases, with 10 bases sitting between them.

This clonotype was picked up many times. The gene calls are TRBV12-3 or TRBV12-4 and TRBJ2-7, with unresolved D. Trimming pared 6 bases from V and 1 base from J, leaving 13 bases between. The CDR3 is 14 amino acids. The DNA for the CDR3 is TGTGCCAGCAGCGTAGAAGGCGGTTCCTACGAGCAGTACTTC. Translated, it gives CASSVEGGSYEQYF.